These 26 T cell receptor beta chains originate from one sample sequenced in a study of radiotherapy plus CTLA-4 blockade in lung cancer. Sequenced by immunoSEQ multiplex PCR; TCRdb stores in-frame clones only, minus some. Seen here are about 60,000 clones, more than 70% observed once, and the top ten hold 2.5% to 3%. Sequencing was performed on peripheral blood, taken from a patient treated with radiotherapy plus ipilimumab. The receptor source for this set is a human donor with non-small cell lung cancer who had a complete response to radiotherapy plus ipilimumab.

The chain couples TRBV15 to TRBJ2-1; D may be TRBD2 (5 bases). Trimming pared 1 base from V and 0 bases from J, leaving 19 bases between. CDR1 and CDR2 (germline): LNHNV, YYDKDF (reference sequence). The CDR3 is 19 amino acids. This CDR3 is CATSRAGSRGTSSYNEQFF. DNA of the CDR3: TGTGCCACCAGCAGAGCTGGAAGTCGGGGAACGAGCTCCTACAATGAGCAGTTCTTC.

The chain links TRBV18 to TRBJ1-2, with D perhaps TRBD1 (6 bases). The germline V gene has CDR1 KGHSH and CDR2 LQKENI. The CDR3 is 14 residues long. V lost 3 bases to trimming and J lost 4 bases, with 12 bases between them. In nucleotides, the CDR3 is TGTGCCAGCTCACCGGACAGCCGTACCTATGGCTACACCTTC. This codes for CASSPDSRTYGYTF.

The chain links TRBV6-1 to TRBJ1-1; TRBD1 might be the D (5 bases). The germline V gene encodes CDR1 MNHNS and CDR2 SASEGT. The V end lost 2 bases, the J end lost 10 bases, and 14 bases lay between the germline ends. CDR3 size: 13 residues. The CDR3 loop is CASSENVRGPAFF. CDR3 DNA sequence: TGTGCCAGCAGTGAAAATGTTAGGGGCCCAGCTTTCTTT.

The chain joins TRBV11-2 to TRBJ1-6; no reliable D call. Germline-derived CDR1 and CDR2 are SGHAT and FQNNGV. V gave up 1 base and J gave up 3 bases, with 10 bases separating them. The CDR3 is 16 amino acids. The CDR3 reads CASSLVSNFYNSPLHF. The CDR3 DNA reads as TGTGCCAGCAGCTTAGTAAGCAACTTCTATAATTCACCCCTCCACTTT.

The genes are TRBV4-2 and TRBJ2-7, with 10 nucleotides matching TRBD2. This CDR3 region has 15 residues. J was trimmed by 2 bases and V by 4 bases; bases with no gene match: 5. Germline-derived CDR1 and CDR2 are LGHNA and YNFKEQ. CDR3 DNA sequence: TGTGCCAGCAGCCGAGACACTAGCGGGACCTACGAGCAGTACTTC. Its translation: CASSRDTSGTYEQYF.

The gene calls are TRBV7-9 and TRBJ1-2, with D possibly being TRBD1 (5 bases). The V gene lost 1 base and the J gene lost 1 base, with 13 bases spanning the gap. The germline V gene has CDR1 SEHNR and CDR2 FQNEAQ (reference sequence). This CDR3 is built from 16 residues. The CDR3 sequence is CASSLGRGMGNYGYTF. In nucleotides, the CDR3 is TGTGCCAGCAGCTTAGGTCGGGGGATGGGTAACTATGGCTACACCTTC.

The chain has TRBV6-6 and TRBJ2-7; 11 bases are shared with TRBD1. This CDR3 is 14 amino acids long. V lost 2 bases to trimming and J lost 3 bases; unmatched junction nucleotides: 0. Germline assignment: CDR1 MNHNY and CDR2 SVGAGI (reference sequence). The CDR3 sequence: CASSYGTGGYEQYF. CDR3 nucleotide sequence: TGTGCCAGCAGTTACGGGACAGGGGGCTACGAGCAGTACTTC.

The chain employs TRBV18 and TRBJ1-5; 8 nucleotides agree with TRBD1. Germline loops: CDR1 KGHSH, CDR2 LQKENI. This CDR3 is 14 amino acids long. Unmatched junction bases numbered 1, after V lost 3 bases and J lost 3 bases. In nucleotides, the CDR3 is TGTGCCAGCTCACCGGGACAGGCCAATCAGCCCCAGCATTTT. Translating it yields CASSPGQANQPQHF.

The rearrangement joins TRBV19 to TRBJ1-2, with 8 bases aligning to TRBD1. Germline V gene data show CDR1 as LNHDA and CDR2 as SQIVND (reference sequence). The trim removed 6 bases at V and 1 base at J, leaving 1 base unmatched. This CDR3 comprises 13 residues. The CDR3 here is CASRDRDNYGYTF. CDR3 coding DNA: TGTGCCAGTAGGGACAGGGATAACTATGGCTACACCTTC. The variable domain in full, completed from reference TRBV19 and TRBJ1-2, reads DGGITQSPKYLFRKEGQNVTLSCEQNLNHDAMYWYRQDPGQGLRLIYYSQIVNDFQKGDIAEGYSVSREKKESFPLTVTSAQKNPTAFYLCASRDRDNYGYTFGSGTRLTVV.

The rearrangement joins TRBV5-8 to TRBJ2-5, with D possibly TRBD1 on 6 matching bases. The J call may be incorrect, as the DNA end agrees better with TRBJ2-7. The CDR3 is made up of 13 amino acids. CDR1 is SGHTS and CDR2 is YDEGEE in the germline V gene. CDR3 sequence: CASAQGTRYEQYF. DNA for the CDR3: TGTGCCAGCGCCCAGGGGACAAGGTACGAGCAGTACTTC.

This clone was seen a handful of times. The rearrangement links TRBV6-1 to TRBJ2-5, with 7 bases matching TRBD1. J gave up 3 bases and V 10 bases, and 11 bases lay outside the gene matches. CDR1 is MNHNS, CDR2 SASEGT, per germline. The CDR3 covers 14 residues. The chain's CDR3 is CATSRQGGEETQYF. CDR3 nucleotide sequence: TGTGCCACCTCCAGACAGGGCGGAGAAGAGACCCAGTACTTC.

This clone appeared a few times. The chain uses TRBV18 and TRBJ1-6; 7 bases agree with TRBD1. Germline CDR1 KGHSH, CDR2 LQKENI. Trimming cost V 6 bases and J 7 bases; bases outside gene matches: 9. The CDR3 sequence is 15 residues long. This chain's CDR3 is CASSPPGQQNSPLHF. The CDR3 DNA is TGTGCCAGCTCGCCCCCGGGACAGCAAAATTCACCCCTCCACTTT.

V gene TRBV6-5 combines with J gene TRBJ1-1; no firm D call. The CDR3 runs to 14 residues. V shed 0 bases and J shed 7 bases, with 12 bases lying between them. Germline V gene lookup returns CDR1 MNHEY and CDR2 SVGAGI. The CDR3 loop is CASSYSTGGGEAFF. CDR3 bases: TGTGCCAGCAGTTACTCGACCGGTGGAGGTGAAGCTTTCTTT.

The chain combines TRBV6-6 with TRBJ2-1, with TRBD1 matching over 11 bases. The CDR3 extends over 15 amino acids. With V trimmed by 6 bases and J by 5 bases, 6 bases remained unmatched. Germline values: CDR1 MNHNY, CDR2 SVGAGI (reference sequence). The CDR3 region has the DNA TGTGCCAGCAGATCCGGGACAGGGGGGGACAATGAGCAGTTCTTC. Protein product: CASRSGTGGDNEQFF.

The genes are TRBV5-4 and TRBJ1-6; D not resolved. Trimming removed 0 bases at V and 7 bases at J, with 11 bases between. This CDR3 region has 15 residues. Germline CDR1 is SGHNT and CDR2 is YYREEE (reference sequence). CDR3 coding DNA: TGTGCCAGCAGCTTGGGCGGGGTAGGGAATTCACCCCTCCACTTT. It is translated as CASSLGGVGNSPLHF.

The genes are TRBV2 and TRBJ1-2; 7 bases line up with TRBD1. This CDR3 contains 15 residues. With 3 bases clipped from V and 4 bases from J, the junction kept 8 bases outside the gene matches. Germline CDR1 reads SNHLY; CDR2 reads FYNNEI. The CDR3 here is CASSEETGVAYGYTF. CDR3 sequence (DNA): TGTGCCAGCAGTGAGGAAACAGGGGTTGCCTATGGCTACACCTTC.

The chain employs TRBV5-5 and TRBJ2-1, with 8 bases matching TRBD2. The CDR3 loop spans 17 amino acids. The germline CDR1 and CDR2 sequences are SGHKS and YYEKEE (reference sequence). V lost 2 bases to trimming and J lost 4 bases; unmatched junction nucleotides: 11. The chain's CDR3 is CASSLPIAGINYNEQFF. CDR3 DNA sequence: TGTGCCAGCAGCTTACCGATAGCGGGAATAAATTACAATGAGCAGTTCTTC.

Concerning this clone itself: One junction end does not reproduce the germline sequence, and a read error may be involved. This rearrangement joins TRBV19 to TRBJ1-5; 10 nucleotides agree with TRBD1. The CDR3 sequence is 18 residues long. CDR1 LNHDA and CDR2 SQIVND come from the germline V gene (reference sequence). CDR3 amino acids: CAGSIGTGALPPNQPQHF. The CDR3 nucleotides read TGTGCCGGTAGTATTGGGACAGGGGCCCTCCCCCCCAATCAGCCCCAGCATTTT.

The chain couples TRBV28 to TRBJ2-5, with 8 bases identical to TRBD1. The J call may be wrong; the DNA end is better matched by TRBJ2-7. The CDR3 has 14 residues. The germline CDR1 and CDR2 sequences are MDHEN and SYDVKM. The CDR3 DNA is TGTGCCAGCAGTTTACAGGGGGCAGGAGGCGAGCAGTACTTC. It yields the protein CASSLQGAGGEQYF.

The chain joins TRBV7-9 to TRBJ2-2, with 10 positions matching TRBD1. The trim removed 10 bases at V and 7 bases at J, leaving 9 bases unmatched. CDR1 and CDR2 from the germline V gene are SEHNR and FQNEAQ (reference sequence). The CDR3 is made up of 14 amino acids. CDR3 protein: CATSETGGLGELFF. CDR3 sequence (DNA): TGTGCCACCTCCGAGACAGGGGGCCTCGGGGAGCTGTTTTTT.

This chain uses TRBV28 with TRBJ1-5; tentatively, D is TRBD1 (6 bases). Germline lookup yields CDR1 MDHEN and CDR2 SYDVKM. The CDR3 length is 15 residues. V was cut by 5 bases and J by 1 base, with 12 bases left in between. Written as DNA, the CDR3 is TGTGCCAGCAGTCCACAGGGATACAGCAATCAGCCCCAGCATTTT. Translated: CASSPQGYSNQPQHF.

J is TRBJ2-2 and V is TRBV19; D is perhaps TRBD2 (7 bases). CDR3 length: 14 amino acids. Germline assignment: CDR1 LNHDA and CDR2 SQIVND (reference sequence). The V and J ends lost 4 bases and 6 bases respectively, with 12 bases between them. CDR3 coding DNA: TGTGCCAGTAGTACGAGGGGGGGGGCCGGGGAGCTGTTTTTT. Translation gives CASSTRGGAGELFF.

The chain recombines TRBV5-8 with TRBJ2-7, with 7 bases lining up with TRBD1. V was clipped by 1 base and J by 6 bases; unmatched bases: 16. The CDR3 length is 17 residues. Germline CDR1 reads SGHTS; CDR2 reads YDEGEE. For the CDR3, the DNA is TGTGCCAGCAGCTTGACAGGGGTGTTGGTTAGTGCTGGCGAGCAGTACTTC. This encodes CASSLTGVLVSAGEQYF.

The chain links TRBV6-6 to TRBJ1-1; D might be TRBD1 (6 bases). The germline V and J ends were trimmed by 7 bases and 1 base, with 16 bases remaining between them. The V gene's germline CDR1 is MNHNY and CDR2 SVGAGI (reference sequence). This CDR3 region has 15 residues. The CDR3 bases are TGTGCCAGCACCCAGGGGTGGCAGGGGAACACTGAAGCTTTCTTT. Protein product: CASTQGWQGNTEAFF.

This CDR3 reads CASSLRGETQYF. CDR3 sequence (DNA): TGTGCCAGCAGCTTAAGGGGGGAGACCCAGTACTTC. This rearrangement joins TRBV7-9 to TRBJ2-5; possible D gene TRBD1, 6 bases. The germline V gene has CDR1 SEHNR and CDR2 FQNEAQ (reference sequence). The CDR3 consists of 12 residues. V was cut by 2 bases and J by 5 bases, with 6 bases left in between.

As concerns this clone: The same CDR3 is also encoded by other DNA sequences in this sample. The chain links TRBV5-1 to TRBJ2-1; the match to TRBD1 covers 8 bases. Trimming took 4 bases from V and 1 from J; bases not matched to a gene: 4. The germline V gene has CDR1 SGHRS and CDR2 YFSETQ. This CDR3 spans 15 amino acids. CDR3 protein: CASSPGQGSYNEQFF. The CDR3 nucleotides are TGCGCCAGCAGCCCCGGACAGGGTTCCTACAATGAGCAGTTCTTC.